These 15 T cell receptor beta chains came from one sample sequenced in a study of a mutant IDH1 vaccine in newly diagnosed glioma. No cognate antigen is known for these TCRs. Data came from immunoSEQ multiplex PCR; TCRdb stores just in-frame clones and leaves some out. Of more than 25,000 clones listed, 70% to 90% were seen once; the top ten hold over 15%. The time point denotes: week 5, during vaccination. Every vaccine dose comprised 300 ug of mutant IDH1 20-mer peptide plus topical imiquimod. The specimen was PBMCs, collected from a glioma patient whose treatment included an IDH1 peptide vaccine. These receptors were taken from a man in his late teens or twenties with glioma.

This clone has just one count. The chain uses TRBV7-2 and TRBJ2-7; D unclear. The length of the CDR3 is 15 residues. The germline CDR1 and CDR2 sequences are SGHTA and FQGNSA. Deletions cut 4 bases from V and 2 bases from J, with 15 bases between. The CDR3, as DNA: TGTGCCAGCAGCTCGGCTTCGACACTCACCTACGAGCAGTACTTC. This encodes CASSSASTLTYEQYF.

V gene TRBV5-4 combines with J gene TRBJ2-5; possible D gene TRBD2, 5 bases. The V gene lost 4 bases and the J gene lost 5 bases, with 12 bases spanning the gap. The CDR3 covers 13 residues. Germline V gene lookup returns CDR1 SGHNT and CDR2 YYREEE (reference sequence). Here the CDR3 DNA reads TGTGCCAGCAGCCCCGGACTTTTGGAGACCCAGTACTTC. The encoded protein is CASSPGLLETQYF.

CDR3 residues: CASTGPSLNTEAFF. The CDR3 nucleotides read TGTGCCAGCACCGGGCCCTCGTTGAACACTGAAGCTTTCTTT. V gene TRBV2 combines with J gene TRBJ1-1; no clear D gene. CDR1 is SNHLY, CDR2 FYNNEI, per germline. The CDR3 consists of 14 residues. Trimming left V 7 bases short and J 0 bases short, with 12 bases between.

The CDR3 region is CASSPKGGAPSETQYF. Here the CDR3 DNA reads TGTGCCAGCAGCCCTAAGGGAGGCGCCCCGAGCGAGACCCAGTACTTC. The rearrangement uses TRBV13 and TRBJ2-5; D possibly corresponds to TRBD2 (6 bases). CDR1 and CDR2 from the germline V gene are PRHDT and FYEKMQ (reference sequence). The CDR3 loop spans 16 amino acids. V lost 5 bases, J lost 5 bases, and 21 bases lay in between.

DNA of the CDR3: TGTGCCAGCAGCCTAGCGGGAGGGTACGCCGGGGAGCTGTTTTTT. Amino acids: CASSLAGGYAGELFF. This sequence joins TRBV7-3 and TRBJ2-2, with 12 bases lining up with TRBD2. The V segment lost 5 bases and the J segment 6 bases; nucleotides outside the gene matches: 4. CDR1 SGHTA and CDR2 FQGTGA come from the germline V gene. The CDR3 loop spans 15 amino acids.

The rearrangement links TRBV19 to TRBJ1-1; possible D gene TRBD1, 6 bases. Trimming shortened V by 9 bases and J by 5 bases, and 10 bases separated the two germline ends. The CDR3 consists of 11 residues. CDR1 LNHDA and CDR2 SQIVND come from the germline V gene (reference sequence). This CDR3 is CASQGSTEAFF. In nucleotides, the CDR3 is TGTGCCAGCCAGGGGAGTACTGAAGCTTTCTTT.

This clone was detected only a few times. The rearrangement joins TRBV19 to TRBJ1-1; D ambiguous. The CDR3 is 13 amino acids. V lost 1 base to trimming and J lost 1 base, with 4 bases between them. CDR1 is LNHDA and CDR2 is SQIVND in the germline V gene (reference sequence). In DNA, the CDR3 is TGTGCCAGTAGTATAGTAGCGAACACTGAAGCTTTCTTT. As protein: CASSIVANTEAFF.

This clone was counted once. The chain couples TRBV4-2 to TRBJ1-1, with a weak D call TRBD1 (5 bases). Trimming took 0 bases from V and 6 from J, leaving 14 bases between them. Germline V lookup: CDR1 LGHNA, CDR2 YNFKEQ. CDR3 length equals 15 residues. Here the CDR3 reads CASSQDSGGWAEAFF. CDR3 coding DNA: TGTGCCAGCAGCCAAGATTCTGGGGGGTGGGCTGAAGCTTTCTTT.

V usage is TRBV7-2 and J usage is TRBJ2-2; possibly TRBD2 for D (5 bases). The CDR3 sequence is 17 residues long. Per germline, CDR1 SGHTA and CDR2 FQGNSA. Trimming took off 2 bases at V and 4 bases at J, with 17 bases between the two ends. Here the CDR3 DNA reads TGTGCCAGCAGCTTAAGTTATTCTAGCCGGGCCACCGGGGAGCTGTTTTTT. It codes for CASSLSYSSRATGELFF.

The J gene is TRBJ1-5, the V gene TRBV11-2; D uncertain. Germline loops: CDR1 SGHAT, CDR2 FQNNGV. CDR3 length equals 15 residues. The V end was cut by 2 bases, the J end by 4 bases, with 12 bases between. The CDR3, as DNA: TGTGCCAGCAGCTTATATTTGGGTTCTAATCAGCCCCAGCATTTT. Translated: CASSLYLGSNQPQHF.

The rearrangement joins TRBV2 to TRBJ2-5; no clear D gene. CDR3 length equals 15 residues. The ends were cut back, 0 bases at V and 4 bases at J, with 12 bases in the middle. Germline CDR1 reads SNHLY; CDR2 reads FYNNEI. CDR3 DNA: TGTGCCAGCAGTGAAGCTGGACGTGACGTAGAGACCCAGTACTTC. It specifies CASSEAGRDVETQYF.

This clone occurred once. The CDR3 here is CASSQVALATDTQYF. CDR3 DNA sequence: TGCGCCAGCAGCCAAGTCGCCCTAGCGACAGATACGCAGTATTTT. The chain has TRBV4-1 and TRBJ2-3; weak D call: TRBD2 (6 bases). This CDR3 has 15 residues. CDR1 MGHRA and CDR2 YSYEKL come from the germline V gene. Trimming cost V 1 base and J 3 bases, with 11 bases left between them.

This chain's CDR3 is CASSYQQGSGELFF. The CDR3 DNA is TGTGCCAGCAGTTATCAACAGGGGTCCGGGGAGCTGTTTTTT. The chain carries TRBV6-5 and TRBJ2-2; 7 bases are a match to TRBD1. Germline V gene lookup returns CDR1 MNHEY and CDR2 SVGAGI. With 3 bases clipped from V and 6 bases from J, the junction kept 4 bases outside the gene matches. CDR3 length: 14 residues.

This clone was recorded only once. The chain combines TRBV27 with TRBJ2-7; TRBD2 matches 14 bases. CDR3 length equals 15 residues. Germline CDR1 and CDR2: MNHEY and SMNVEV (reference sequence). V shed 6 bases, J shed 6 bases, and the junction held 7 bases outside the gene matches. The CDR3 loop is CASRSGTSGSREQYF. Here the CDR3 DNA reads TGTGCCAGCAGGTCTGGGACTAGCGGGAGTCGCGAGCAGTACTTC.

This chain connects TRBV5-1 to TRBJ1-1; D is unresolved. CDR3 length: 13 amino acids. V was shortened by 4 bases and J by 3 bases, with 10 bases between the two germline ends. Germline loops: CDR1 SGHRS, CDR2 YFSETQ. The CDR3 nucleotides are TGCGCCAGCAGCCTTGATAGGGACACTGAAGCTTTCTTT. Its translation is CASSLDRDTEAFF.